Sequencing of this T cell receptor beta chain was carried out in a study of human T cells and chemical hapten exposure. TCRdb processed the RACE reads anew with MiXCR; each CDR3 protein has one entry. The sample contains about 68,000 distinct CDR3 sequences, 9.5% to 13% of which appear only once. This clonotype showed up just a few times. Germline assignment: CDR1 SGHTA and CDR2 FQGNSA. The V and J ends lost 6 bases and 3 bases respectively, with 12 bases between them. The CDR3 length is 14 residues. The time point here: pre-sensitization, week 0. Treatment specified: therapeutic diphenylcyclopropenone sensitization with weekly scalp DPC.

The sequenced sample was whole blood, obtained in connection with sensitization to the hapten diphenylcyclopropenone (DPC). The TCR originated in a woman in her forties or fifties with alopecia areata. Some clones in this sample may be carry-over from other donors' samples. The chain links TRBV7-2 to TRBJ2-4; possibly TRBD1 for D (5 bases). CDR3 sequence reads: CASSQGVDKNIQYF. The CDR3 DNA is TGTGCCAGCAGTCAAGGGGTCGACAAAAACATTCAGTACTTC.